This paragraph covers one T cell receptor beta chain sequence. The Seattle site enrolled patients during active infection and followed them longitudinally. Germline CDR1 SNHLY, CDR2 FYNNEI. V shed 4 bases, J shed 8 bases, and the junction held 1 base outside the gene matches. The CDR3 has 13 amino acids. The record originates from a study of blood T cell repertoires in COVID-19. As originally analysed: Quantification of nucleated cells was approximated via reference gene primer amplification. Sequencing used immunoSEQ multiplex PCR; TCRdb keeps in-frame clones, though not all of them. V, J and clone size derive from that table, while D and trimming were established from the DNA sequence. The data hold approximately 160,000 clones, with 70% to 90% observed a single time.

V and J are TRBV2 and TRBJ2-1, with 11 bases matching TRBD1. Sequenced: peripheral blood. The receptor was isolated from a woman aged 55-69 years with COVID-19, enrolled during active disease. In nucleotides, the CDR3 is TGTGCCAGCAGTGGGACAGGGGGCTATGAGCAGTTCTTC. Residues: CASSGTGGYEQFF.